Each of the 6 T cell receptor beta chains below was sequenced from the same sample in a study of cytomegalovirus exposure and HLA in healthy donors. PCR was performed using 60 Vbeta and 13 Jbeta primers. The repertoire was sequenced with immunoSEQ multiplex PCR; TCRdb's copy has only in-frame clones and lacks some. The table includes 110,000 or so clones, roughly 80% detected once. Material for sequencing was PBMCs. These receptors were taken from a woman between 25 and 40 years old in good health and CMV-seropositive.

This clone showed up just a few times. The chain recombines TRBV7-9 with TRBJ2-7; 7 bases map to TRBD2. V lost 1 base, J lost 7 bases, and 4 bases stayed unmatched. In germline, CDR1 is SEHNR, CDR2 FQNEAQ (reference sequence). The CDR3 runs to 13 residues. The chain's CDR3 is CASSLDPGREQYF. In DNA form, the CDR3 reads TGTGCCAGCAGCTTAGACCCCGGGAGGGAGCAGTACTTC.

The chain employs TRBV21-1 and TRBJ1-1; the D call TRBD1 from the table was never checked on the DNA. TRBV21-1 corresponds to a pseudogene. The CDR3 length is 16 residues. CDR3 sequence (DNA): TGTGCCAGCAGCAAAGTGGGGTCGCAGGGTGACACTGAAGCTTTCTTT. This codes for CASSKVGSQGDTEAFF.

V gene TRBV9 combines with J gene TRBJ1-2; D ambiguous. V was trimmed by 0 bases and J by 7 bases, leaving 10 bases between them. This CDR3 has 13 residues. Germline CDR1 is SGDLS and CDR2 is YYNGEE. The CDR3: CASSVGQDAGYTF. For the CDR3, the DNA is TGTGCCAGCAGCGTAGGGCAGGATGCTGGCTACACCTTC.

The chain carries TRBV30 and TRBJ1-5; TRBD1 matches at 10 bases. The CDR3 is made up of 18 amino acids. Losses at the gene ends were 1 base for V and 0 bases for J; bases not matched to a gene: 9. The germline V gene has CDR1 GTSNPN and CDR2 SVGIG (reference sequence). CDR3 in amino acids: CAWSAVRTGGNSNQPQHF. The CDR3 nucleotides are TGTGCCTGGAGTGCAGTCCGGACAGGGGGAAATAGCAATCAGCCCCAGCATTTT. Looking up the rest from reference TRBV30 and TRBJ1-5 gives the full variable domain: SQTIHQWPATLVQPVGSPLSLECTVEGTSNPNLYWYRQAAGRGLQLLFYSVGIGQISSEVPQNLSASRPQDRQFILSSKKLLLSDSGFYLCAWSAVRTGGNSNQPQHFGDGTRLSIL.

The chain is built from TRBV23-1 and TRBJ1-2; the D gene is possibly TRBD1 (5 bases). TRBV23-1 carries the ORF label, with uncertain function. Trimming removed 0 bases from V and 5 bases from J, with 10 bases in between. This CDR3 is built from 14 residues. The CDR3 nucleotides read TGCGCCAGCAGTCAATCGAACAGGATTTATGGCTACACCTTC. Its translation is CASSQSNRIYGYTF.

V is TRBV30 and J is TRBJ1-4; a possible D gene is TRBD1 (6 bases). V was cut by 2 bases and J by 4 bases, with 14 bases left in between. The CDR3 is 15 amino acids. Germline V CDR1 and CDR2: GTSNPN, SVGIG (reference sequence). Written as DNA, the CDR3 is TGTGCCTGGAGTCCCCGGACAGCACTTAATGAAAAACTGTTTTTT. Translating gives CAWSPRTALNEKLFF. The whole variable domain, remainder taken from reference TRBV30 and TRBJ1-4, is SQTIHQWPATLVQPVGSPLSLECTVEGTSNPNLYWYRQAAGRGLQLLFYSVGIGQISSEVPQNLSASRPQDRQFILSSKKLLLSDSGFYLCAWSPRTALNEKLFFGSGTQLSVL.